This record looks at one TCR beta chain sequence and its context. This specimen belongs to a study of blood T cell repertoires in COVID-19. Overall study context: The samples span acute and convalescent COVID-19 from the United States, Italy and Spain. From T cells, B-cell-depleted T cells, or PBMCs came the material, which was cDNA or gDNA.

Trimming shortened V by 6 bases and J by 7 bases, and 10 bases separated the two germline ends. The CDR3 is 13 amino acids. The assay was immunoSEQ multiplex PCR, and TCRdb's table has in-frame clones only and misses some. The sample has under 250,000 clones; around 90% are singletons. The V call is TRBV12-3 or TRBV12-4, the J call TRBJ1-6, with a possible D match to TRBD1 (6 bases). The clonotype was recovered from a man aged 55 to 70 with COVID-19, enrolled during active disease. Sequenced: peripheral blood. The CDR3 DNA reads TGTGCCAGCAGAAGGGGGGGGAATTCACCCCTCCACTTT. Its translation is CASRRGGNSPLHF.